The clone carrying this T cell receptor (beta chain) was observed a few times. Antigen: not known. The data belong to a study of cytotoxic CD8 clonotypes in ibrutinib-treated CLL. The overall study: Patients: roughly ten relapsed/refractory, some 15 treatment-naive, 17 IGHV unmutated. Sequenced samples delivered averages of around 250,000 productive templates and 87,000 or so productive rearrangements.

Study conclusions and caveats: Lymph node repertoires were not studied, and sampling times were unmatched.

The repertoire was sequenced with immunoSEQ multiplex PCR; TCRdb's copy has only in-frame clones and lacks some. The profile covers fewer than 400,000 clones, with 67% appearing a single time and under 8% taken by the ten largest. This specimen consisted of PBMCs, obtained after 36 months of ibrutinib treatment. This sequence was found in a human donor with chronic lymphocytic leukemia.

CDR3 amino acids: CASVGTDTQYF. The CDR3 DNA is TGTGCCAGCGTTGGCACAGATACGCAGTATTTT. This chain connects TRBV6-1 to TRBJ2-3; D not resolved. The V gene lost 8 bases and the J gene lost 1 base, with 4 bases spanning the gap. Looked up from germline, CDR1 is MNHNS and CDR2 is SASEGT. The CDR3 spans 11 residues.